Below are 31 T cell receptor beta chains sequenced from a single sample in a study of OX40 agonist ivuxolimab in advanced cancers. The data were produced by immunoSEQ multiplex PCR, yet TCRdb's version contains in-frame clones alone and is incomplete. The data hold 65,000 to 95,000 clones, with about 89% observed a single time. Sequenced here: CD4+ or CD8+ T cells sorted from blood, sampled in a trial of the OX40 agonist ivuxolimab. The receptor set was obtained from an adult with an advanced solid tumor such as melanoma, head and neck, liver or kidney cancer.

The CDR3 DNA reads TGTGCCAGCAGTCTCACCCGGACAGTGTGGGCCTACGAGCAGTACTTC. The encoded protein is CASSLTRTVWAYEQYF. V and J are TRBV27 and TRBJ2-7, with D possibly being TRBD1 (6 bases). Germline-derived CDR1 and CDR2 are MNHEY and SMNVEV (reference sequence). With 5 bases removed from V and 2 bases from J, the gap between germline ends came to 19 bases. The CDR3 has 16 residues.

This chain connects TRBV4-1 to TRBJ2-4; D is perhaps TRBD1 (5 bases). The CDR3 extends over 15 amino acids. From germline, CDR1 is MGHRA and CDR2 YSYEKL. With 1 base removed from V and 8 bases from J, the gap between germline ends came to 15 bases. The CDR3 here is CASSQVSGQGYIQYF. In DNA, the CDR3 is TGCGCCAGCAGCCAAGTATCTGGGCAGGGATACATTCAGTACTTC.

This clone is a singleton in its sample. The chain links TRBV27 to TRBJ2-1, with D perhaps matching TRBD1 (5 bases). CDR1 and CDR2 (germline): MNHEY, SMNVEV (reference sequence). V was cut by 7 bases and J by 8 bases, with 21 bases left in between. The CDR3 is 15 amino acids. The CDR3 nucleotides read TGTGCCAGCACCCGAATGAAGGGCCAGGGCCATGAGCAGTTCTTC. Protein: CASTRMKGQGHEQFF.

This chain joins TRBV9 and TRBJ1-2; D gene ambiguous. Looked up from germline, CDR1 is SGDLS and CDR2 is YYNGEE. Trimming pared 0 bases from V and 4 bases from J, leaving 16 bases between. CDR3 length: 16 amino acids. The CDR3 sequence is CASSVGDLGLFYGYTF. The CDR3 DNA is TGTGCCAGCAGCGTAGGCGATTTAGGACTTTTCTATGGCTACACCTTC.

This clone was recorded once. This sequence joins TRBV7-9 and TRBJ1-3; no clear D gene. Germline-derived CDR1 and CDR2 are SEHNR and FQNEAQ (reference sequence). CDR3 length: 15 amino acids. Trimming took off 8 bases at V and 3 bases at J, with 17 bases between the two ends. In DNA form, the CDR3 reads TGTGCCAGCGGGCCCCCCTTAGACGGTGGAAACACCATATATTTT. It encodes CASGPPLDGGNTIYF.

This chain connects TRBV11-2 to TRBJ2-7; the match to TRBD1 covers 7 bases. The V and J ends lost 3 bases and 1 base, in that order; junction bases with no gene match: 6. The CDR3 loop spans 15 amino acids. Germline V gene lookup returns CDR1 SGHAT and CDR2 FQNNGV. Written as DNA, the CDR3 is TGTGCCAGCAGCTTTAGCCTCAGGGGGTCCTACGAGCAGTACTTC. Its translation is CASSFSLRGSYEQYF.

This clone showed up just once. The V and J genes are TRBV29-1 and TRBJ2-1; D may be TRBD1 (5 bases). This CDR3 has 11 residues. V was pared by 4 bases and J by 9 bases, with 10 bases between. CDR1 is SQVTM and CDR2 is ANQGSEA in the germline V gene. For the CDR3, the DNA is TGCAGCGTTGTTTGGGGCCCTGAGCAGTTCTTC. It encodes CSVVWGPEQFF.

V gene TRBV6-6 combines with J gene TRBJ2-7; D remains unclear. The germline gives CDR1 MNHNY, CDR2 SVGAGI (reference sequence). Between the trimmed V and J ends, which lost 6 bases and 3 bases, there was a span of 18 bases. This CDR3 has 15 residues. The CDR3 DNA reads TGTGCCAGCAGCCTCCGGGCTGGAGCTATCTACGAGCAGTACTTC. Its protein is CASSLRAGAIYEQYF.

In its sample, this clone was seen once. The chain uses TRBV6-1 and TRBJ1-2; D not resolved. This CDR3 region has 15 residues. Germline V gene lookup returns CDR1 MNHNS and CDR2 SASEGT. V shed 4 bases and J shed 4 bases, with 16 bases lying between them. The CDR3 nucleotides are TGTGCCAGCAGTGGGGGTAAGGCAGGAAGCTATGGCTACACCTTC. It codes for CASSGGKAGSYGYTF.

The chain is built from TRBV15 and TRBJ1-1, with 8 positions matching TRBD1. Germline assignment: CDR1 LNHNV and CDR2 YYDKDF (reference sequence). After removal of 1 base from V and 1 base from J, the junction contained 2 bases not matched to a gene. CDR3 length: 15 amino acids. As DNA, the CDR3 is TGTGCCACCAGCAGAGGAGGGACAGGGAACACTGAAGCTTTCTTT. Residues: CATSRGGTGNTEAFF.

This clone showed up just once. The chain recombines TRBV18 with TRBJ1-1; no reliable D call. The germline CDR1 and CDR2 sequences are KGHSH and LQKENI. This CDR3 has 13 residues. V was pared by 1 base and J by 1 base, with 4 bases between. The CDR3 sequence is CASSPQQNTEAFF. The CDR3 coding sequence is TGTGCCAGCTCACCACAGCAGAACACTGAAGCTTTCTTT.

The rearrangement links TRBV5-4 to TRBJ1-5, with TRBD1 matching over 8 bases. The ends lost 4 bases at V and 6 bases at J; junction bases unmatched: 3. CDR3 length: 13 residues. Per germline, CDR1 SGHNT and CDR2 YYREEE (reference sequence). The CDR3 DNA is TGTGCCAGCAGCGACAGGGGACGTCAGCCCCAGCATTTT. This gives the protein CASSDRGRQPQHF.

The chain recombines TRBV19 with TRBJ2-5; weak D call: TRBD1 (6 bases). Germline V gene sequence: CDR1 LNHDA, CDR2 SQIVND (reference sequence). Trimming cost V 9 bases and J 5 bases, with 13 bases left between them. CDR3 length: 12 amino acids. CDR3 sequence (DNA): TGTGCCAGCTCGAGGGGGTTTGAGACCCAGTACTTC. It translates to CASSRGFETQYF.

The chain employs TRBV5-1 and TRBJ2-4; possible D gene TRBD2, 5 bases. Trimming took 0 bases from V and 5 from J, leaving 12 bases between them. The CDR3 runs to 15 residues. Germline V lookup: CDR1 SGHRS, CDR2 YFSETQ. The CDR3 DNA is TGCGCCAGCAGCTTGGGCGGGCTCTGGGAAAACATTCAGTACTTC. Amino acid sequence: CASSLGGLWENIQYF.

This clone was detected only a few times. This chain joins TRBV5-1 and TRBJ2-5; no reliable D call. Trimming left V 1 base short and J 1 base short, with 8 bases between. This CDR3 has 14 amino acids. Germline V gives CDR1 SGHRS, CDR2 YFSETQ. The CDR3 spells CASSLYGSQETQYF. CDR3 bases: TGCGCCAGCAGCTTGTACGGCAGCCAAGAGACCCAGTACTTC.

This clone was observed a single time. The J gene is TRBJ1-5, the V gene TRBV6-6; D uncertain. CDR1 is MNHNY, CDR2 SVGAGI, per germline (reference sequence). V lost 6 bases, J lost 6 bases, and 12 bases lay in between. CDR3 size: 13 residues. For the CDR3, the DNA is TGTGCCAGCAGCTATTGGTCGGGTCAGCCCCAGCATTTT. As protein: CASSYWSGQPQHF.

V gene TRBV19 combines with J gene TRBJ2-5, with D perhaps matching TRBD1 or TRBD2 (5 bases each). This CDR3 is 14 amino acids long. Between the trimmed V and J ends, which lost 4 bases and 7 bases, there was a span of 16 bases. The germline V gene encodes CDR1 LNHDA and CDR2 SQIVND (reference sequence). Written as DNA, the CDR3 is TGTGCCAGTAGTAGGGACGGGAACCTTGGGACCCAGTACTTC. It yields the protein CASSRDGNLGTQYF. Full variable domain (missing parts from reference TRBV19 and TRBJ2-5): DGGITQSPKYLFRKEGQNVTLSCEQNLNHDAMYWYRQDPGQGLRLIYYSQIVNDFQKGDIAEGYSVSREKKESFPLTVTSAQKNPTAFYLCASSRDGNLGTQYFGPGTRLLVL.

The gene calls are TRBV18 and TRBJ2-2, with a weak D call TRBD1 (7 bases). This CDR3 region has 16 residues. CDR1 and CDR2 (germline): KGHSH, LQKENI. V was trimmed by 3 bases and J by 8 bases, leaving 19 bases between them. As DNA, the CDR3 is TGTGCCAGCTCACCGCGACAGGGAGGTTTGAAAGGGGAGCTGTTTTTT. Translating it yields CASSPRQGGLKGELFF.

The chain combines TRBV7-6 with TRBJ2-3; maybe TRBD2 (6 bases). The CDR3 has 15 amino acids. Trimming pared 5 bases from V and 3 bases from J, leaving 15 bases between. Germline CDR1 SGHVS, CDR2 FNYEAQ. The chain's CDR3 is CASSPTASETDTQYF. DNA for the CDR3: TGTGCCAGCAGCCCGACCGCTAGCGAAACAGATACGCAGTATTTT.

This rearrangement joins TRBV5-1 to TRBJ2-1; the D is unclear. Germline V CDR1 and CDR2: SGHRS, YFSETQ. Between the trimmed V and J ends, which lost 4 bases and 2 bases, there was a span of 16 bases. The CDR3 sequence is 16 residues long. CDR3 amino acids: CASSPDARGAYNEQFF. The CDR3 DNA reads as TGCGCCAGCAGCCCGGACGCCAGAGGTGCCTACAATGAGCAGTTCTTC.

The chain links TRBV10-2 to TRBJ2-3, with 8 bases aligning to TRBD2. Trimming took 7 bases from V and 6 from J; bases not matched to a gene: 6. CDR3 length: 13 residues. Germline CDR1 WSHSY, CDR2 SAAADI. The CDR3 protein is CASTDSGKDTQYF. CDR3 nucleotide sequence: TGCGCCAGCACCGATAGCGGGAAGGATACGCAGTATTTT.

This clone has only one observation. The chain recombines TRBV9 with TRBJ2-3; D is undetermined. This CDR3 comprises 12 residues. Trimming took 4 bases from V and 3 from J, leaving 6 bases between them. From germline, CDR1 is SGDLS and CDR2 YYNGEE. CDR3 region: CASSPRTDTQYF. The CDR3 DNA follows: TGTGCCAGCAGCCCCCGTACAGATACGCAGTATTTT.

This clone showed up just a few times. The genes are TRBV6-4 and TRBJ1-6, with 8 bases that match TRBD1. CDR1 is MRHNA, CDR2 SNTAGT, per germline. Trimming removed 7 bases from V and 9 bases from J; junction bases left unmatched: 5. The CDR3 totals 13 residues. In DNA form, the CDR3 reads TGTGCCAGCAAGGACAGGGCAGGTTCACCCCTCCACTTT. This translates into CASKDRAGSPLHF.

This sequence joins TRBV28 and TRBJ2-5; 12 bases are shared with TRBD1. CDR1 MDHEN and CDR2 SYDVKM come from the germline V gene. This CDR3 comprises 17 residues. The ends lost 6 bases at V and 6 bases at J; junction bases unmatched: 14. The CDR3 region has the DNA TGTGCCAGCAGCTCTACGGGAGGGACAGGGGGCGAAAAGACCCAGTACTTC. It is translated as CASSSTGGTGGEKTQYF.

This clone was counted only a few times. J is TRBJ2-7 and V is TRBV18; no clear D. V was pared by 3 bases and J by 2 bases, with 14 bases between. The CDR3 extends over 15 amino acids. The germline gives CDR1 KGHSH, CDR2 LQKENI. The CDR3 sequence is CASSPGTRSAYEQYF. The CDR3 region has the DNA TGTGCCAGCTCACCGGGAACCAGGTCGGCCTACGAGCAGTACTTC.

The rearrangement uses TRBV28 and TRBJ2-5, with D perhaps matching TRBD1 (5 bases). The closer fit of TRBJ2-7 to the DNA end suggests the J call may be wrong. This CDR3 region has 14 residues. Germline V lookup: CDR1 MDHEN, CDR2 SYDVKM. CDR3 sequence reads: CASSPGQASYEQYF. The CDR3 coding sequence is TGTGCCAGCAGCCCAGGACAAGCCTCCTACGAGCAGTACTTC.

The rearrangement links TRBV6-1 to TRBJ1-2; 8 bases are a match to TRBD1. Trimming took 10 bases from V and 4 from J; bases not matched to a gene: 8. The CDR3 is made up of 13 amino acids. Germline V lookup: CDR1 MNHNS, CDR2 SASEGT. This chain's CDR3 is CATDRGSGYGYTF. CDR3 DNA sequence: TGTGCCACCGACAGGGGAAGCGGCTATGGCTACACCTTC.

The sample holds one count of this clone. The genes are TRBV19 and TRBJ1-1; D is unclear. Trimming took 6 bases from V and 3 from J, leaving 17 bases between them. In germline, CDR1 is LNHDA, CDR2 SQIVND (reference sequence). CDR3 length: 15 residues. In nucleotides, the CDR3 is TGTGCCAGTAGGGACCGAGGGAAAGAGGACACTGAAGCTTTCTTT. It codes for CASRDRGKEDTEAFF. The complete variable domain, with remaining parts taken from reference TRBV19 and TRBJ1-1, reads DGGITQSPKYLFRKEGQNVTLSCEQNLNHDAMYWYRQDPGQGLRLIYYSQIVNDFQKGDIAEGYSVSREKKESFPLTVTSAQKNPTAFYLCASRDRGKEDTEAFFGQGTRLTVV.

The gene calls are TRBV5-1 and TRBJ2-2, with D possibly matching TRBD1 (5 bases). Germline V gene lookup returns CDR1 SGHRS and CDR2 YFSETQ. CDR3 length: 15 amino acids. The ends were cut back, 3 bases at V and 2 bases at J, with 11 bases in the middle. CDR3 in amino acids: CASSSGHGNTGELFF. The CDR3 nucleotides are TGCGCCAGCAGCTCCGGACACGGTAACACCGGGGAGCTGTTTTTT.

This clone has just a few counts. The rearrangement links TRBV11-3 to TRBJ2-7, with no clear D. Germline V CDR1 and CDR2: SGHNT, YENEEA. Trimming shortened V by 6 bases and J by 7 bases, and 19 bases separated the two germline ends. CDR3 length: 14 residues. The CDR3 DNA follows: TGTGCCAGCAGTTATAGTGGACGCTCTGGGGAGCAGTACTTC. Encoded protein: CASSYSGRSGEQYF.

J is TRBJ1-4 and V is TRBV5-1; maybe TRBD1 (5 bases). The V gene lost 1 base and the J gene lost 5 bases, with 9 bases spanning the gap. Per germline, CDR1 SGHRS and CDR2 YFSETQ. CDR3 length: 14 residues. The CDR3 sequence: CASSLSRANEKLFF. CDR3 bases: TGCGCCAGCAGCTTGTCCAGGGCAAATGAAAAACTGTTTTTT.